This TCR beta chain comes out of a study of T cells expressing NK-cell markers. Findings and limits, study-wide: The same clonotypes also predominated in the CD3+CD56-NKG2C+ fraction of four donors.

From its re-call of the 5' RACE reads, TCRdb lists each CDR3 protein once, without DNA. This sample's clone table lists some 600,000 distinct CDR3 sequences. To note about this clonotype: Its antigen remains unknown.

The TCR was taken from a young man in good health. Specimen: blood T cells: a sorted CD56 or NKG2C T cell subset, CD4+ or CD8+ T cells, or bulk PBMC T cells (not recorded which).

The CDR3 protein is CASSLAGFETQYF. V and J are TRBV12-3 or TRBV12-4 and TRBJ2-5. There are 13 residues in the CDR3.